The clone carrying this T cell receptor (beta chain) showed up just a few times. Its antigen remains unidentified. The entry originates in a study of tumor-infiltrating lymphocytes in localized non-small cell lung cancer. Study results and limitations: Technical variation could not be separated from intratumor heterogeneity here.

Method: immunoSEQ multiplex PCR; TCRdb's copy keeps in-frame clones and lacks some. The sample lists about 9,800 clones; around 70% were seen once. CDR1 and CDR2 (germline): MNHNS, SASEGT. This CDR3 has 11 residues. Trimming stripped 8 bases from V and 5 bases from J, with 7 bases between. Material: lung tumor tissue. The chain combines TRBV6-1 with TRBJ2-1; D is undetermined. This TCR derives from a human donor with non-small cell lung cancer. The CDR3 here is CASGSNNEQFF. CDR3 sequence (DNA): TGTGCCAGCGGCAGTAACAATGAGCAGTTCTTC.